Below, one T cell receptor beta chain is given with its context. The antigen remains undetermined. The germline V and J ends were trimmed by 5 bases and 2 bases, with 22 bases remaining between them. The CDR3 has 17 amino acids. Germline-derived CDR1 and CDR2 are LNHDA and SQIVND (reference sequence). The primer mix had 60 Vbeta and 13 Jbeta primers. Repertoires were generated with immunoSEQ multiplex PCR, while TCRdb's copy carries only in-frame clones and drops some. The sample data list approximately 79,000 clones. This sample was taken from a study of cytomegalovirus exposure and HLA in healthy donors. Points from the study as a whole: Immune exposure information comprised only CMV serostatus. Reports described diagnosis of cytomegalovirus status by the classifier as highly specific and sensitive.

Sequencing was carried out using PBMCs. V gene TRBV19 combines with J gene TRBJ2-7, with TRBD2 as a possible D gene (5 bases). The clonotype comes from a man in his forties or fifties in good health and CMV-seronegative. CDR3 nucleotides: TGTGCCAGTAGTTTGGTGCAGACGGACGGGGTAGCCTACGAGCAGTACTTC. Translated, it gives CASSLVQTDGVAYEQYF.